This T cell receptor (beta chain) was sequenced during a study of T cells in Graves' hyperthyroidism and ophthalmopathy. This clonotype was seen repeatedly, ten times or more. Antigen unknown. Points from the study as a whole: Most thyroid clonotypes expanded above 0.001 appeared in blood too. Stable hyperthyroidism was separated from ophthalmopathy by a model based on 13 V-J features.

Uncontrolled infection, other autoimmune disease, pregnancy or lactation led to exclusion. Diagnoses rested on clinical symptoms, serum thyroxine and TRAb, thyroid ultrasound and orbital computed tomography. Germline V gives CDR1 KGHDR, CDR2 SFDVKD. The CDR3 is made up of 18 amino acids. The V end lost 2 bases, the J end lost 5 bases, and 22 bases lay between the germline ends. RNA transcripts served as the template for amplifying TCR beta CDR3 regions. The HTBI primer set drove a first-round RT-PCR of the TCR CDR3. TCRdb processed the multiplex PCR reads anew with MiXCR; each CDR3 protein has one entry. This table holds 400,000 to 500,000 distinct CDR3 sequences, roughly 15% found once.

Sample: blood. The sequence was obtained from a man aged 18 to 35 with Graves' ophthalmopathy. The chain joins TRBV24-1 to TRBJ2-3; D ambiguous. The CDR3 region is CATSDSQRPPIRVDTQYF. The CDR3 DNA reads TGTGCCACCAGTGATTCACAAAGACCGCCCATACGGGTAGATACGCAGTATTTT.